This entry is about one T cell receptor (beta chain). Some clones are missing from TCRdb's copy, which holds only in-frame ones; the method was immunoSEQ multiplex PCR. The table has over 150,000 clones, 82% seen once. These data are taken from a study of blood T cell repertoires in COVID-19. CDR1 and CDR2 (germline): LGHDT, YNNKEL (reference sequence). The V and J ends lost 3 bases and 9 bases respectively, with 18 bases between them. This CDR3 has 15 residues. This receptor was identified in a woman older than 75 with active or convalescent COVID-19. V and J are TRBV3-1 (or the pseudogene TRBV3-2) and TRBJ2-4; D might be TRBD2 (6 bases). Sample: peripheral blood. CDR3 sequence reads: CASSHGTLFRGIQYF. The CDR3 DNA sequence: TGTGCCAGCAGCCACGGGACTCTCTTTAGGGGCATTCAGTACTTC.